This entry is about one TCR beta chain. Seattle patients were enrolled while actively infected and followed longitudinally. The data were obtained in a study of blood T cell repertoires in COVID-19. Germline values: CDR1 MNHEY, CDR2 SVGAGI. The J segment lost 3 bases and the V segment lost 5 bases, leaving 8 bases of the junction unmatched. The CDR3 covers 15 residues. Source study methods: It was from reference gene primer amplification that nucleated cell counts were estimated. TCRdb keeps only in-frame clones here, not all; method: immunoSEQ multiplex PCR. D and trimming come from the DNA, and the V and J calls and clone size come from that table. The sample shows about 200,000 clones, 75% to 85% of them seen only once.

The specimen sequenced was peripheral blood. V is TRBV6-5 and J is TRBJ2-7; 9 bases fit TRBD1. The TCR comes from a woman between 40 and 50 years old with COVID-19, enrolled during active disease. In DNA, the CDR3 is TGTGCCAGCAGTCCCCGGACAGGGGATATCTACGAGCAGTACTTC. Translated: CASSPRTGDIYEQYF.